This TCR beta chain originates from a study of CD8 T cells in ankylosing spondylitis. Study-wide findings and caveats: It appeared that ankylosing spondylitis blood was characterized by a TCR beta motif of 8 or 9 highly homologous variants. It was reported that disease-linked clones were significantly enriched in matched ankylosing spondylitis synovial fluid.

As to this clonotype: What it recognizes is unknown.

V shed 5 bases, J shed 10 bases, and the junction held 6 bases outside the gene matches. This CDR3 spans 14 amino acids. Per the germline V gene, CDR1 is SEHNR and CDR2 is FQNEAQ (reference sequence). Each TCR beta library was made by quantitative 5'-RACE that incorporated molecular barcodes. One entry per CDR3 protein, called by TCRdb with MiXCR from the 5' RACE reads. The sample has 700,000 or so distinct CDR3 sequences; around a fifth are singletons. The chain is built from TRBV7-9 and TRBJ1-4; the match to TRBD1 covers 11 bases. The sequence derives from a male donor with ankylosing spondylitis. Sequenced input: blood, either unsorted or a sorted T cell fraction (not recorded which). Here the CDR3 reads CASSRGQGGGKLFF. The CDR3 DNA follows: TGTGCCAGCAGCCGGGGACAGGGGGGAGGAAAACTGTTTTTT.